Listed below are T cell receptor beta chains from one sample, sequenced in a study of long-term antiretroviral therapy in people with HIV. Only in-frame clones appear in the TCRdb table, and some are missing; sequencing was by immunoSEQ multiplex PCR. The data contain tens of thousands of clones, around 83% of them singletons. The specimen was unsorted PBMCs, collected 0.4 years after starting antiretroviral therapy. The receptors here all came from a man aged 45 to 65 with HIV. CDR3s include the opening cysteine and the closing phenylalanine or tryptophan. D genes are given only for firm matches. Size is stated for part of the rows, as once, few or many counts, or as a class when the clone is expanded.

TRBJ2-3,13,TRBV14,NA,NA,TGTGCCAGCAGCCAAGTATATGCAGATACGCAGTATTTT,CASSQVYADTQYF
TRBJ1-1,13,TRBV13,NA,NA,TGTGCCAGCAGCTTAAGGCTGGGCACTGAAGCTTTCTTT,CASSLRLGTEAFF
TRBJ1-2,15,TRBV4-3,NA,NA,TGCGCCAGCAGCCAAGACGGGAGAGGGAGCTATGGCTACACCTTC,CASSQDGRGSYGYTF
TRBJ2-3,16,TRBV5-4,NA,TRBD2,TGTGCCAGCAGCGTACTAGCGGGGGGTTTCACAGATACGCAGTATTTT,CASSVLAGGFTDTQYF
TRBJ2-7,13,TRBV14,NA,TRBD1,TGTGCCAGCAGCCCCGGGACAGCTAACGAGCAGTACTTC,CASSPGTANEQYF
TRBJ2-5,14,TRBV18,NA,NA,TGTGCCAGCTCACCACCGGTGTCATCAGAGACCCAGTACTTC,CASSPPVSSETQYF
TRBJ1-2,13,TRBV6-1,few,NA,TGTGCCAGCACAGGTACGGCGGATTATGGCTACACCTTC,CASTGTADYGYTF
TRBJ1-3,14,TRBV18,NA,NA,TGTGCCAGCTCACCACCAGGGCCGGGAAACACCATATATTTT,CASSPPGPGNTIYF
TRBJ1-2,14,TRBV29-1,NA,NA,TGCAGCGTTGAAGGGCAGGGCAGGGGCTATGGCTACACCTTC,CSVEGQGRGYGYTF
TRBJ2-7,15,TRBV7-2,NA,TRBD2,TGTGCCAGCAGGCAGAGATTAGCGGGGTTTTACGAGCAGTACTTC,CASRQRLAGFYEQYF
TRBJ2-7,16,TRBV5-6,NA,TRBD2,TGTGCCAGCAGCTTGGGGCCTAGCGGGGGTTTATACGAGCAGTACTTC,CASSLGPSGGLYEQYF
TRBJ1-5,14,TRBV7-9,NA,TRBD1,TGTGCCAGCAGTTTCGACAGGGTTAATCAGCCCCAGCATTTT,CASSFDRVNQPQHF
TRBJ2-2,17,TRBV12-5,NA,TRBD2,TGTGCTAGTGGGGATGAAAGACTAGCGGGAGAGACCGGGGAGCTGTTTTTT,CASGDERLAGETGELFF
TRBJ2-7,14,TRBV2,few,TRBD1,TGTGCCAGCATCGTGGGGACAGGGGTCTACGAGCAGTACTTC,CASIVGTGVYEQYF
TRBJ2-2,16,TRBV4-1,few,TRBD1,TGCGCCAGCAGCCAATTCTACGGACAGGTCTTGGGGGAGCTGTTTTTT,CASSQFYGQVLGELFF
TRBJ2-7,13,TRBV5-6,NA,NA,TGTGCCAGCAGCAAACCGCCAAGCTACGAGCAGTACTTC,CASSKPPSYEQYF
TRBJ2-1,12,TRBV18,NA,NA,TGTGCCAGCTCACCCCCCGGGAATGAGCAGTTCTTC,CASSPPGNEQFF
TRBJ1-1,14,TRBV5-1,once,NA,TGCGCCAGCAGCTTTGGATCTTCGAACACTGAAGCTTTCTTT,CASSFGSSNTEAFF
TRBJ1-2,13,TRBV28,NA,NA,TGTGCCAGCAGTTTAACCGATAACTATGGCTACACCTTC,CASSLTDNYGYTF
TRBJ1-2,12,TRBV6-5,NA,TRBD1,TGTGCCAGCAGTACGGGGACAGGGGACTACACCTTC,CASSTGTGDYTF
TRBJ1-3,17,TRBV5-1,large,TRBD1,TGCGCCAGCAGCCTACGGACAGGGGCCAGCTCTGGAAACACCATATATTTT,CASSLRTGASSGNTIYF
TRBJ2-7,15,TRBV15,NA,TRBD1,TGTGCCACCAGCGTCCGGGACAGTAGCTCCTACGAGCAGTACTTC,CATSVRDSSSYEQYF
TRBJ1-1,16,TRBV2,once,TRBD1,TGTGCCAGCAGAAAACGTACAGGGGCTACGAACACTGAAGCTTTCTTT,CASRKRTGATNTEAFF
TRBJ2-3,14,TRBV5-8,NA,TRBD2,TGTGCCAGCAGCTTGGTTGCGGGGGGAGATACGCAGTATTTT,CASSLVAGGDTQYF
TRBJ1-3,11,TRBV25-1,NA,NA,TGTGCCAGCAGCCAGGGTGACACCATATATTTT,CASSQGDTIYF
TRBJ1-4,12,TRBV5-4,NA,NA,TGTGCCAGCAGCTTCCTGGGTGAAAAACTGTTTTTT,CASSFLGEKLFF
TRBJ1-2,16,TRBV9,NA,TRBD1,TGTGCCAGCAGCGCGACACTTCCGGGACAGAGTTATGGCTACACCTTC,CASSATLPGQSYGYTF
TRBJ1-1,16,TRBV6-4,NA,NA,TGTGCCAGCAGTGACCTGCGGTGGCAGCTGAACACTGAAGCTTTCTTT,CASSDLRWQLNTEAFF
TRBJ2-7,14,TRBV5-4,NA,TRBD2,TGTGCCAGCAGCTTGTGGGGGGGAGCCTACGAGCAGTACTTC,CASSLWGGAYEQYF
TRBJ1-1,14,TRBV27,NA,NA,TGTGCCAGCAGTTTAAGTCCGGGCCCAGGGGAAGCTTTCTTT,CASSLSPGPGEAFF
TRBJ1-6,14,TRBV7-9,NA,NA,TGTGCCAGCAGCTTGGACGGGTATAATTCACCCCTCCACTTT,CASSLDGYNSPLHF
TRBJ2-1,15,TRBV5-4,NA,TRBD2,TGTGCCAGCAGCTCACCTAGCGGGGGGGCGAATGAGCAGTTCTTC,CASSSPSGGANEQFF
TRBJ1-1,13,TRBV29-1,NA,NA,TGCAGCGTAGGCCTCCCCGGGGGCACTGAAGCTTTCTTT,CSVGLPGGTEAFF
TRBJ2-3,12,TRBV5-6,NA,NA,TGTGCCAGCAGCTTGGCCCCAGATACGCAGTATTTT,CASSLAPDTQYF
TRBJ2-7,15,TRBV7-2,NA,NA,TGTGCCAGCAGCTTCTCGGGGGCCGGTCTGAACGAGCAGTACTTC,CASSFSGAGLNEQYF
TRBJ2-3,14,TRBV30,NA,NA,TGTGCCTGGGCAGGGATTAGCGGTACAGATACGCAGTATTTT,CAWAGISGTDTQYF
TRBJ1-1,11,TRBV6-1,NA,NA,TGTGCCAGCAGTGAAGGTTTTGAAGCTTTCTTT,CASSEGFEAFF
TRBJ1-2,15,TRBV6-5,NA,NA,TGTGCCAGCAGTTACTCGAGGAAGGGTAACTATGGCTACACCTTC,CASSYSRKGNYGYTF
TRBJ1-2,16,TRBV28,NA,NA,TGTGCCAGCAGTCGAGGGGGGGCAGAGGCTAACTATGGCTACACCTTC,CASSRGGAEANYGYTF
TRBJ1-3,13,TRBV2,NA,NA,TGTGCCAGCAGTCAAGGAGCTGGAAACACCATATATTTT,CASSQGAGNTIYF
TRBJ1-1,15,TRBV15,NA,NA,TGTGCCACCAGCAAATTACAGTGGATGAACACTGAAGCTTTCTTT,CATSKLQWMNTEAFF